Below, 2 T cell receptor beta chains from the same sample are listed, as sequenced in a study of blood T cell repertoires in COVID-19. Assay: immunoSEQ multiplex PCR; the TCRdb copy retains only in-frame clones and omits some. Of roughly 290,000 clones detected, 70% to 90% appear once; the ten largest clones hold around 2.2%. Sequenced material: PBMCs or T cells enriched from blood (not recorded which). The receptors come from a man under 40 who had recovered from COVID-19.

This chain links TRBV9 with TRBJ2-2; 8 bases agree with TRBD2. The J segment lost 5 bases and the V segment lost 0 bases, leaving 9 bases of the junction unmatched. From germline, CDR1 is SGDLS and CDR2 YYNGEE. The CDR3 extends over 17 amino acids. CDR3 protein: CASSVATSGGRTGELFF. CDR3 bases: TGTGCCAGCAGCGTAGCTACGAGCGGGGGAAGGACCGGGGAGCTGTTTTTT.

The rearrangement joins TRBV3-1 (or the pseudogene TRBV3-2) to TRBJ1-4; D unclear. This CDR3 is built from 12 residues. V was cut by 8 bases and J by 7 bases, with 11 bases left in between. The germline CDR1 and CDR2 sequences are LGHDT and YNNKEL (reference sequence). CDR3 protein: CASHTRGEKLFF. The CDR3 region has the DNA TGTGCCAGCCACACAAGAGGTGAAAAACTGTTTTTT.